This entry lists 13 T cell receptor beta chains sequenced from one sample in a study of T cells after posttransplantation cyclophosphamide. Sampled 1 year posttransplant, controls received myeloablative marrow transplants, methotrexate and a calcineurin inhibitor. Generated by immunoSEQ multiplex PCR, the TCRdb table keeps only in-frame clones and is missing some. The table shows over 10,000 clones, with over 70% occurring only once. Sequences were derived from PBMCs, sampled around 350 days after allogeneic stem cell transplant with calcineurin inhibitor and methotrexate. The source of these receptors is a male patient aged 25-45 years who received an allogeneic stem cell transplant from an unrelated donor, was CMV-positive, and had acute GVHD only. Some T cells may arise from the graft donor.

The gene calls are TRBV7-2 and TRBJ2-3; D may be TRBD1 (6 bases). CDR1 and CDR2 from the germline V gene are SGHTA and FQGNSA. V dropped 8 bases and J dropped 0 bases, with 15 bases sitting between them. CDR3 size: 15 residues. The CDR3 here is CASGERGFSTDTQYF. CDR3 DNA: TGTGCCAGCGGGGAAAGGGGGTTCAGCACAGATACGCAGTATTTT.

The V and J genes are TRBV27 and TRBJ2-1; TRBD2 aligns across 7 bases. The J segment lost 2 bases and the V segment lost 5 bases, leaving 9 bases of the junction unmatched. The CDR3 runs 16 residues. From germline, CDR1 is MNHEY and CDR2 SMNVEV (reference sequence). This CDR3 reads CASSPHVAGAYNEQFF. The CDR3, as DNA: TGTGCCAGCAGTCCCCACGTGGCGGGGGCCTACAATGAGCAGTTCTTC.

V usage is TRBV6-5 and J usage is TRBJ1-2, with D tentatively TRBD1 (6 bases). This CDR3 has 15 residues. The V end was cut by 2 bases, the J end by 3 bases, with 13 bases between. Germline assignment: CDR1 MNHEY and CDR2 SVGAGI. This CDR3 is CASSYKQGPYYGYTF. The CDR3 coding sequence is TGTGCCAGCAGTTACAAACAGGGACCCTACTATGGCTACACCTTC.

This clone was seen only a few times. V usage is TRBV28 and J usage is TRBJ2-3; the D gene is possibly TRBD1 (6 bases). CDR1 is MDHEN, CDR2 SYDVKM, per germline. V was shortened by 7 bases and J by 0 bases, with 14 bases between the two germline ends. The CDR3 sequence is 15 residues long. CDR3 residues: CASILGTPSTDTQYF. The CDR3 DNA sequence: TGTGCCAGCATCCTCGGGACACCCAGCACAGATACGCAGTATTTT.

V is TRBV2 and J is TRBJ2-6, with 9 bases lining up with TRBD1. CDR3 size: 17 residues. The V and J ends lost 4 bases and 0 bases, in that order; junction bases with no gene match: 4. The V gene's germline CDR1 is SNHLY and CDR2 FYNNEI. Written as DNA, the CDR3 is TGTGCCAGCAGTGTGGGACAGGGAAGCTCTGGGGCCAACGTCCTGACTTTC. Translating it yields CASSVGQGSSGANVLTF.

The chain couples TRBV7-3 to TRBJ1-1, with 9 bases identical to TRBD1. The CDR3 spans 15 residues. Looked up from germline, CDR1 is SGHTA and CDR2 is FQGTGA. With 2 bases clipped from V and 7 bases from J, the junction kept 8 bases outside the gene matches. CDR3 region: CASSLSSGTGIEAFF. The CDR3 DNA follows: TGTGCCAGCAGCTTATCTTCCGGGACAGGGATTGAAGCTTTCTTT.

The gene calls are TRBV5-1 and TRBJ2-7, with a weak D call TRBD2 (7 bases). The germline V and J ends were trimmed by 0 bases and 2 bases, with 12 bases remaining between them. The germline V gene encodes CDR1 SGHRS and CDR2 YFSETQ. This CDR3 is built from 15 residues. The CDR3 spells CASSLEGGVTYEQYF. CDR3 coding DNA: TGCGCCAGCAGCTTGGAAGGGGGGGTCACCTACGAGCAGTACTTC.

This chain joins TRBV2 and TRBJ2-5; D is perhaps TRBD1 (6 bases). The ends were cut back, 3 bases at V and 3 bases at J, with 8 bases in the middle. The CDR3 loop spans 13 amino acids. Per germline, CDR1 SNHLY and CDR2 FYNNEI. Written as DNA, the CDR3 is TGTGCCAGCAGTGAGGACAGAAAAGAGACCCAGTACTTC. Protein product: CASSEDRKETQYF.

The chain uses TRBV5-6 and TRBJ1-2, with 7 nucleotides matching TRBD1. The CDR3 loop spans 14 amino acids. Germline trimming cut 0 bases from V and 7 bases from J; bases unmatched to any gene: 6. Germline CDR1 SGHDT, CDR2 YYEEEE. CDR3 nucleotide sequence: TGTGCCAGCAGCTTGGGGACAGGTCCTCTTGGCTACACCTTC. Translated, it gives CASSLGTGPLGYTF.

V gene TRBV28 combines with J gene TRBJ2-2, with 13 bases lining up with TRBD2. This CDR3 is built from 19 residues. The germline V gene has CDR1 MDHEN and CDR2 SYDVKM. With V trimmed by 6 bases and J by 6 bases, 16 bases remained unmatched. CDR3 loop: CASSFRTSGSFPSAGELFF. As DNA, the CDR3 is TGTGCCAGCAGCTTCAGGACTAGCGGGAGTTTCCCTTCGGCCGGGGAGCTGTTTTTT. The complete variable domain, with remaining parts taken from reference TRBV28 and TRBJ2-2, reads DVKVTQSSRYLVKRTGEKVFLECVQDMDHENMFWYRQDPGLGLRLIYFSYDVKMKEKGDIPEGYSVSREKKERFSLILESASTNQTSMYLCASSFRTSGSFPSAGELFFGEGSRLTVL.

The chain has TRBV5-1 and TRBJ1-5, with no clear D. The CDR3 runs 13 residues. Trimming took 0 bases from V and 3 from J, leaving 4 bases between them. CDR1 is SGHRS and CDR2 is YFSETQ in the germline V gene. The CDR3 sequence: CASSLANNQPQHF. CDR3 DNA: TGCGCCAGCAGCTTGGCCAACAATCAGCCCCAGCATTTT.

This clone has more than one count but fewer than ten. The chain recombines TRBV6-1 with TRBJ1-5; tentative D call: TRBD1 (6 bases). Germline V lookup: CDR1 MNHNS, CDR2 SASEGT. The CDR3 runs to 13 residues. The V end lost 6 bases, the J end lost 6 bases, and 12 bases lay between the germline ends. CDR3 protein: CASSSRGSQPQHF. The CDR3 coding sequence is TGTGCCAGCAGCTCTAGGGGGAGTCAGCCCCAGCATTTT.

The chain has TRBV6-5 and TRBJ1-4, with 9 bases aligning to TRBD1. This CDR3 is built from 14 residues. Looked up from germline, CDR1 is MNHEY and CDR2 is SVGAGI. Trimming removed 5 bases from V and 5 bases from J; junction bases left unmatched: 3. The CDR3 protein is CASSLTGGNEKLFF. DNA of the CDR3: TGTGCCAGCAGTCTCACAGGGGGCAATGAAAAACTGTTTTTT.